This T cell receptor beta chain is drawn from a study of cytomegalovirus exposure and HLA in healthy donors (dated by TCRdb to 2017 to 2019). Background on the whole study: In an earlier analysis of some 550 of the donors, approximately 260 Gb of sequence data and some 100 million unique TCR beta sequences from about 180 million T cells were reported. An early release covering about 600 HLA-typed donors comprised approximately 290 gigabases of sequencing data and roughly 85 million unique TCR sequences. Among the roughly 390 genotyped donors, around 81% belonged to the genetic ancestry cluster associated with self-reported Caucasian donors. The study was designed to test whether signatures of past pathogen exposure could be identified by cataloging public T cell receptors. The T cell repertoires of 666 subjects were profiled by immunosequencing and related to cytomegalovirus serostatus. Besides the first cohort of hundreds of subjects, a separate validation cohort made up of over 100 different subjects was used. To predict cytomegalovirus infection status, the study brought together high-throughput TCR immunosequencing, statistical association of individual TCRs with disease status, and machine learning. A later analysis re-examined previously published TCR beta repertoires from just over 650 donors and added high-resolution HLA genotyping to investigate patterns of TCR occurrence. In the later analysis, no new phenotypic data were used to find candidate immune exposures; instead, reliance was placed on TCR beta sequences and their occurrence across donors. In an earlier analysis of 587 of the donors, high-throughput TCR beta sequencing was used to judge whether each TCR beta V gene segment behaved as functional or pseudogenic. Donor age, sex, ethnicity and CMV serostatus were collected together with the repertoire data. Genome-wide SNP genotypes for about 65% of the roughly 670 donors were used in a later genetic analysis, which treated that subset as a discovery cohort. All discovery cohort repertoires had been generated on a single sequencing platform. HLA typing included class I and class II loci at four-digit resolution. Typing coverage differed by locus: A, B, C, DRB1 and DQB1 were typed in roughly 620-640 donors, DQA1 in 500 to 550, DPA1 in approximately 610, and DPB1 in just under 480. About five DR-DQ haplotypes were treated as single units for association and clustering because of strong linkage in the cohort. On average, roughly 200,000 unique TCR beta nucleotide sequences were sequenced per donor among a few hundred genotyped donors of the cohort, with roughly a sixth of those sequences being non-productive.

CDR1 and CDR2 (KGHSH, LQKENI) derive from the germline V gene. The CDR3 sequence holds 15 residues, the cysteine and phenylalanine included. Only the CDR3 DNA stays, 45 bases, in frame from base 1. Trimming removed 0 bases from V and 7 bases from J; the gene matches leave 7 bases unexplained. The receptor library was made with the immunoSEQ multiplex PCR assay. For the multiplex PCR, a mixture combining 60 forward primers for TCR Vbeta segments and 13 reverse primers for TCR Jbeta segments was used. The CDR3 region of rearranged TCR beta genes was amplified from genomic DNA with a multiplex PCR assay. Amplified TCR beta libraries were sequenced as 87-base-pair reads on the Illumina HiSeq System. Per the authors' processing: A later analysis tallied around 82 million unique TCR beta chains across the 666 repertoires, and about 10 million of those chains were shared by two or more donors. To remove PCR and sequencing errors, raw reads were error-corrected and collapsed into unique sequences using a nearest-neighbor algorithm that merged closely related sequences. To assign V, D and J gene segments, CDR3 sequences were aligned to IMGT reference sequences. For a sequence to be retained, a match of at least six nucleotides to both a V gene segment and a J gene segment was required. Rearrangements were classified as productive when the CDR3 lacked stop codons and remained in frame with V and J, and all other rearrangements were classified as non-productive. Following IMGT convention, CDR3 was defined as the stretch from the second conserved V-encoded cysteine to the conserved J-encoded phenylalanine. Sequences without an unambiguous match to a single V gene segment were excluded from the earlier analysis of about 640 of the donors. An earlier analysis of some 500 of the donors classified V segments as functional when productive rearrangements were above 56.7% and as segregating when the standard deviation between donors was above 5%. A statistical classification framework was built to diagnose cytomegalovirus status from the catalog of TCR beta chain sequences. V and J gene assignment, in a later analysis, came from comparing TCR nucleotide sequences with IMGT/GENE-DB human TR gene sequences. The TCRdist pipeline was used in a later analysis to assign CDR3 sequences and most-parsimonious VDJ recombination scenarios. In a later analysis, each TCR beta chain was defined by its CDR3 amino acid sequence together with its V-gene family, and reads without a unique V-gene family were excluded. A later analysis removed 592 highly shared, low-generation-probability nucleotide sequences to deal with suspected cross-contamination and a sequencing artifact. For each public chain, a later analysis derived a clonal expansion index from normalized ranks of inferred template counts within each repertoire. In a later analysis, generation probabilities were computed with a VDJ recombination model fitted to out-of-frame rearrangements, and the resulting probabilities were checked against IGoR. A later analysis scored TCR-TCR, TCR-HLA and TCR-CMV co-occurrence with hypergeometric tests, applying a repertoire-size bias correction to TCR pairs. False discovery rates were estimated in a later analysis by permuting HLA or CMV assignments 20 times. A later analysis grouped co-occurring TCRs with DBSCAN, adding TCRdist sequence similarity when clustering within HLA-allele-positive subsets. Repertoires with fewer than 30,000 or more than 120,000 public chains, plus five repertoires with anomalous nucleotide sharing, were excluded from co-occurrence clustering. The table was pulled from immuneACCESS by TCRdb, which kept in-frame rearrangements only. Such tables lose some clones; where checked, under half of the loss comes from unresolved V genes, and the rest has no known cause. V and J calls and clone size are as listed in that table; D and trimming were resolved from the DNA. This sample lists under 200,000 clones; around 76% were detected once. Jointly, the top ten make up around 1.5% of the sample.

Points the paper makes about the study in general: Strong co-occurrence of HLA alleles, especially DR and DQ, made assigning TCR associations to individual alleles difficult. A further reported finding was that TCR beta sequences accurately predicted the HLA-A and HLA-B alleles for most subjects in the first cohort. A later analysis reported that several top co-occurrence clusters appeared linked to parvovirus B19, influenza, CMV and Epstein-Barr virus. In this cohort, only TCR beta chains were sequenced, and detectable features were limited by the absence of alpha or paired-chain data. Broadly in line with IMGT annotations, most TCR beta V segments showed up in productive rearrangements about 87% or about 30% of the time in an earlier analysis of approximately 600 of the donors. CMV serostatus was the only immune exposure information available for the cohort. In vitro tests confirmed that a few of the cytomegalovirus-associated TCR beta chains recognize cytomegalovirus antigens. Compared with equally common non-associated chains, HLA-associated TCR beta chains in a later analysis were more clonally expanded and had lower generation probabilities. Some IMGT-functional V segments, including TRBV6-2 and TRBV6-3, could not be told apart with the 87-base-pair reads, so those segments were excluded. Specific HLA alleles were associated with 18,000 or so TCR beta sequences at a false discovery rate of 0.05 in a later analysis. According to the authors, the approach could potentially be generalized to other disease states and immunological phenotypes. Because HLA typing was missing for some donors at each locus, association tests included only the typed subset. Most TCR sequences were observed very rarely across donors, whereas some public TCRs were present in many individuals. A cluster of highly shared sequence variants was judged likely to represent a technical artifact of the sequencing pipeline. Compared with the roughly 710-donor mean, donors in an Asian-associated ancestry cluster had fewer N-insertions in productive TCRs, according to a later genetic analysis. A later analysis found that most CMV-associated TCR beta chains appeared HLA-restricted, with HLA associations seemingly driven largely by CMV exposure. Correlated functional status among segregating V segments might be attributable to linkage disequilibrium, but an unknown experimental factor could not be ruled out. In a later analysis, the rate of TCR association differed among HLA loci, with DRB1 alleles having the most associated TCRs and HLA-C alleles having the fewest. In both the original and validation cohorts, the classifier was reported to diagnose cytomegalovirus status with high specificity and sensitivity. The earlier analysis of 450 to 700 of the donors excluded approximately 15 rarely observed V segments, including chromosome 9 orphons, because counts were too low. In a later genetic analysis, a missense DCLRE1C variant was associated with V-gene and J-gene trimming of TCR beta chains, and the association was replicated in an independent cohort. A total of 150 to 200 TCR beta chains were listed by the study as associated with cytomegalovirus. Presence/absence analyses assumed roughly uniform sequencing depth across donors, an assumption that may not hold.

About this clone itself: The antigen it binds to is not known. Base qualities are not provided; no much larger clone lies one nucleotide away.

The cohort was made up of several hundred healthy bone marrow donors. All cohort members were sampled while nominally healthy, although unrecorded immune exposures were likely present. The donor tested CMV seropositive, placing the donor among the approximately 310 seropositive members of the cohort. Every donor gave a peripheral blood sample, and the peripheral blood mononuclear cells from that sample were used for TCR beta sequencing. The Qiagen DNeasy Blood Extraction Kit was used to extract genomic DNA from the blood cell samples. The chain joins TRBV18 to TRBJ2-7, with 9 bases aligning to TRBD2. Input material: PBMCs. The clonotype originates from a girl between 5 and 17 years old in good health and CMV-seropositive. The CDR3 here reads CASSPPGGLAWEQYF. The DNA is TGTGCCAGCTCACCACCGGGGGGACTAGCCTGGGAGCAGTACTTC.